The source of this T cell receptor (beta chain) is a study of regulatory T cells in long-lasting Graves disease. Arm-PCR with iRepertoire HTBI primers amplified the CDR3 regions for these TCR beta libraries. TCRdb independently ran MiXCR on the multiplex PCR reads; one entry per CDR3 protein. The sample contains about 430,000 distinct CDR3 sequences, roughly 23% of which appear only once. A word on this clonotype: Its antigen is undetermined.

The study, taken as a whole, reports: TRBV28, TRBJ1-2 and TRBJ2-5 were segments that persistent disease favored.

Indicated time point: persistent/refractory GD, antithyroid drugs over 5 years with positive TRAb. Preparation of the TCR library used RNA extracted from PBMCs. V was shortened by 0 bases and J by 3 bases, with 14 bases between the two germline ends. The CDR3 length is 16 residues. The germline V gene encodes CDR1 PRHDT and CDR2 FYEKMQ (reference sequence). This material consisted of peripheral blood mononuclear cells (PBMCs), taken when the disease was refractory, from a patient treated with antithyroid drugs. This TCR derives from a female donor with Graves disease. The gene calls are TRBV13 and TRBJ1-1; tentative D call: TRBD1 (6 bases). Written as DNA, the CDR3 is TGTGCCAGCAGCTTAGGGGGATGGGGGCGATACACTGAAGCTTTCTTT. Encoded protein: CASSLGGWGRYTEAFF.